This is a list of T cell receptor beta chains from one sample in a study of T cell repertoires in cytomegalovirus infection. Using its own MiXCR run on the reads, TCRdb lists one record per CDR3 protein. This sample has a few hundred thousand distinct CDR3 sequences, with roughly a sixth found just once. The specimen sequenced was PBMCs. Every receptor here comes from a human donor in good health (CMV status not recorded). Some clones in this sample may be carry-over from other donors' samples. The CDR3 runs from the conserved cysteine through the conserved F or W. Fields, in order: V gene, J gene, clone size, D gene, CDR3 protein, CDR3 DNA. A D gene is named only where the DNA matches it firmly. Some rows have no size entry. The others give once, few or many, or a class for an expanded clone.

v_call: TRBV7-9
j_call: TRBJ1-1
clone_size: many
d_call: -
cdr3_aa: CASRTGYMNTEAFF
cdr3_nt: TGTGCCAGCAGGACAGGATACATGAACACTGAAGCTTTCTTT

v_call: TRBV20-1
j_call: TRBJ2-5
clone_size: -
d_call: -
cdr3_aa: CSASERGVIWETQYF
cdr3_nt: TGCAGTGCTAGCGAAAGGGGGGTCATATGGGAGACCCAGTACTTC

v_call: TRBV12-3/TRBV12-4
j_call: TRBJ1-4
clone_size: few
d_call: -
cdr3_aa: CASRRDIGEKLFF
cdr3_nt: TGTGCCAGCAGGAGAGATATCGGGGAAAAACTGTTTTTT

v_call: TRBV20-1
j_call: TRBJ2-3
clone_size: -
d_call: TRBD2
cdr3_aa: CSASLAGGPDSDTQYF
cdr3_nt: TGCAGTGCTAGTCTAGCGGGGGGGCCGGATTCCGATACGCAGTATTTT

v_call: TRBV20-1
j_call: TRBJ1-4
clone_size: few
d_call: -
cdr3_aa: CSGPQGFRLLLFF
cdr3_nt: TGCAGCGGCCCACAGGGTTTTAGGTTGTTACTGTTTTTT

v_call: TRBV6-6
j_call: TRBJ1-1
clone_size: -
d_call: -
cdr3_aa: CASNGAPTEAFF
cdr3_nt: TGTGCCAGCAACGGGGCCCCCACTGAAGCTTTCTTT

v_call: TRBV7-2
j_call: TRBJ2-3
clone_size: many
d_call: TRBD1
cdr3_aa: CASSLVGTGLSTDTQYF
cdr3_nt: TGTGCCAGCAGCTTAGTTGGGACAGGGTTAAGCACAGATACGCAGTATTTT

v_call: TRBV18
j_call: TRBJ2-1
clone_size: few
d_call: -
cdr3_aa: CASSPPVGGPYNEQFF
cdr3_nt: TGTGCCAGCTCACCACCCGTTGGTGGACCCTACAATGAGCAGTTCTTC

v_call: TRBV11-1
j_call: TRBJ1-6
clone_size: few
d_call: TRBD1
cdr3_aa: CASSFETGANSPLHF
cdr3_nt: TGTGCCAGCAGCTTCGAGACAGGGGCTAATTCACCCCTCCACTTT

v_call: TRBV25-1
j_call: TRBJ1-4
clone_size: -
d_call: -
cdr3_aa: CASSDFTGSEKLFF
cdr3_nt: TGTGCCAGCAGTGATTTTACAGGGAGTGAAAAACTGTTTTTT

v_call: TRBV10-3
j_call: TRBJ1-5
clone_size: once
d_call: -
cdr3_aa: CAISEWGNGNQPQHF
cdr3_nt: TGTGCCATCAGTGAATGGGGGAATGGGAATCAGCCCCAGCATTTT

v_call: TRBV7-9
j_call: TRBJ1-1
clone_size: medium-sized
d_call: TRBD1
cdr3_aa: CASSLTGANTEAFF
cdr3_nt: TGTGCCAGCAGCTTGACAGGGGCGAACACTGAAGCTTTCTTT

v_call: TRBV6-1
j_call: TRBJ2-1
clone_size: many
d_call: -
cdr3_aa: CASSEGPGSYNEQFF
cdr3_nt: TGTGCCAGCAGTGAAGGGCCAGGCTCCTACAATGAGCAGTTCTTC

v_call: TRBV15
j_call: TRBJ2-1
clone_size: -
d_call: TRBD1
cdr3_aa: CATSRDGSPGGQF
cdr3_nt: TGTGCCACCAGCAGAGATGGGTCGCCAGGGGGACAATTC

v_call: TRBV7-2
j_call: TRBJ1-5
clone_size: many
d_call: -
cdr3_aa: CASSLVSGLGNQPQHF
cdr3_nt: TGTGCCAGCAGCTTAGTATCGGGACTCGGCAATCAGCCCCAGCATTTT

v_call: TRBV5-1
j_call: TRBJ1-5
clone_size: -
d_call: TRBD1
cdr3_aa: CASSLQGGEQPQHF
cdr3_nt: TGCGCCAGCAGCTTACAAGGGGGCGAACAGCCCCAGCATTTT

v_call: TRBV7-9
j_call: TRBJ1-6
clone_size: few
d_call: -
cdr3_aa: CASSLSQGQNSPLHF
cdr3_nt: TGTGCCAGCAGCTTATCCCAGGGCCAGAATTCACCCCTCCACTTT

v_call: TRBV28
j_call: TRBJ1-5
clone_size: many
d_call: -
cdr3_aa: CASSAASGANQPQHF
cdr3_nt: TGTGCCAGCAGTGCCGCGTCCGGGGCCAATCAGCCCCAGCATTTT

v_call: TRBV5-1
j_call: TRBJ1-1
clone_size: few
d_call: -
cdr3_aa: CASSLLADSLNTEAFF
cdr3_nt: TGCGCCAGCAGCTTGCTGGCAGACAGTTTGAACACTGAAGCTTTCTTT

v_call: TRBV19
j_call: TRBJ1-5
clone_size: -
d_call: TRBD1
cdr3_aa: CASRIRTTGPQPQHF
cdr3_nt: TGTGCCAGTCGTATAAGAACGACAGGGCCTCAGCCCCAGCATTTT

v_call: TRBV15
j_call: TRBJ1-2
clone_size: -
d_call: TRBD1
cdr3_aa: CATSGRDRVEGYTF
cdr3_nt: TGTGCCACCAGCGGCCGAGACAGGGTCGAGGGCTACACCTTC

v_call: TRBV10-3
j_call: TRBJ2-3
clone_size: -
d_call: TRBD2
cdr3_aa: CAISVIAGGSTDTQYF
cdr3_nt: TGTGCCATCAGTGTTATAGCGGGGGGATCCACAGATACGCAGTATTTT

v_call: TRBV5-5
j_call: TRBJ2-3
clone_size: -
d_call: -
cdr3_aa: CASSLTDSTDTQYF
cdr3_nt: TGTGCCAGCAGCTTAACGGATAGCACAGATACGCAGTATTTT

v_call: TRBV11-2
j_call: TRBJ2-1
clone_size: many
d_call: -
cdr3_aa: CASSPWDSHLGRLFF
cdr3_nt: TGTGCCAGCAGCCCTTGGGACTCCCACCTAGGACGGCTGTTCTTC

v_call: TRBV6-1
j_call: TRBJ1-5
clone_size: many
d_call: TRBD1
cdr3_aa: CASSEVGTENQPQHF
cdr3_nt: TGTGCCAGCAGTGAAGTTGGGACAGAAAATCAGCCCCAGCATTTT

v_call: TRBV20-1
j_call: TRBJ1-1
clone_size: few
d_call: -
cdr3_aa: CSAPGEGGWNTEAFF
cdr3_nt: TGCAGTGCTCCTGGGGAGGGAGGATGGAACACTGAAGCTTTCTTT

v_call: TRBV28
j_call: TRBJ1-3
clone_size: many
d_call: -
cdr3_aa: CASSQHSGSISGNTIYF
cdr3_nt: TGTGCCAGCAGCCAACACTCCGGGAGCATCTCTGGAAACACCATATATTTT

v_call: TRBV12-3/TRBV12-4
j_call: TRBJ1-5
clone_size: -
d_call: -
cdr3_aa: CASSRGGTRQPQHF
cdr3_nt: TGTGCCAGCTCCCGAGGGGGTACTCGTCAGCCCCAGCATTTT

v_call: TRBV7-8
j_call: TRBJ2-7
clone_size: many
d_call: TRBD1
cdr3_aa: CASSSPGQGPYEQYF
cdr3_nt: TGTGCCAGCAGCTCGCCGGGACAGGGACCCTACGAGCAGTACTTC

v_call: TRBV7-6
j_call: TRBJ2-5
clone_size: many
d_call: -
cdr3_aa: CASSSGTQETQYF
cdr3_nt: TGTGCCAGCAGCTCCGGGACCCAAGAGACCCAGTACTTC

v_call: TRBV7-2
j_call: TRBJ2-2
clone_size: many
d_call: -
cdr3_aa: CASSTDGNTGELFF
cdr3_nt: TGTGCCAGCAGCACTGACGGCAACACCGGGGAGCTGTTTTTT

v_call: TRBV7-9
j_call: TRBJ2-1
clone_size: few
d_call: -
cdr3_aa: CASSLEPRPTNEQFF
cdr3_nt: TGTGCCAGCAGCTTAGAGCCCCGACCGACGAATGAGCAGTTCTTC

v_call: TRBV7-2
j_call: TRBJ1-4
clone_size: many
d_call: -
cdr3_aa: CASSLGSATNEKLFF
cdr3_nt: TGTGCCAGCAGCTTAGGGAGTGCAACTAATGAAAAACTGTTTTTT

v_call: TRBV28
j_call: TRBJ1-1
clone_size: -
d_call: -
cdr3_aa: CASTRDGNTEAFF
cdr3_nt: TGTGCCAGCACCCGGGACGGGAACACTGAAGCTTTCTTT

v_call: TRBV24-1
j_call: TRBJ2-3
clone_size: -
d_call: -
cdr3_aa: CATSDEGGSSTDTQYF
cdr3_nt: TGTGCCACCAGTGACGAGGGGGGATCTAGCACAGATACGCAGTATTTT

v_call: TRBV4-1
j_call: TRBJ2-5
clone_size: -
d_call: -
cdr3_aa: CASSPGQDQETQYF
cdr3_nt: TGCGCCAGCAGCCCTGGACAAGACCAAGAGACCCAGTACTTC

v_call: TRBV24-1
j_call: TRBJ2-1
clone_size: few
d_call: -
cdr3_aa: CATSEGHPGDEQFF
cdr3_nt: TGTGCCACCAGTGAAGGGCACCCGGGCGATGAGCAGTTCTTC

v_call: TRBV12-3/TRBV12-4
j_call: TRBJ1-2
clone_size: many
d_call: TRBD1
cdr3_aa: CASRSGTVDGYTF
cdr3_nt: TGTGCCAGCAGGTCCGGGACAGTCGATGGCTACACCTTC

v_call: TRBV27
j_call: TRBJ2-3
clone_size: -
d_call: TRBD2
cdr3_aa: CASSLLAGSREDTQYF
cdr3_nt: TGTGCCAGCAGTTTATTAGCGGGGAGCCGCGAAGATACGCAGTATTTT

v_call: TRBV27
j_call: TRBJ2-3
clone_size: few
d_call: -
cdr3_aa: CASSRGGPGTDTQYF
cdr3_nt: TGTGCCAGCTCCAGGGGAGGACCCGGCACAGATACGCAGTATTTT

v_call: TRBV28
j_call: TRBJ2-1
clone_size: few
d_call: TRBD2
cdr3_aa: CASSLGTSGNNEQFF
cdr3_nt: TGTGCCAGCAGTTTGGGGACTAGCGGAAACAATGAGCAGTTCTTC

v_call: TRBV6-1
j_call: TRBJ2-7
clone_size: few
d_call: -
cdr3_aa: CASSEGTNHEQYF
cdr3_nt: TGTGCCAGCAGTGAAGGGACGAACCACGAGCAGTACTTC

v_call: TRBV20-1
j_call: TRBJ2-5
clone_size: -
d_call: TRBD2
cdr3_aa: CSAFPERGYNQETQYF
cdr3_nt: TGCAGTGCCTTCCCCGAGCGGGGGTATAACCAAGAGACCCAGTACTTC

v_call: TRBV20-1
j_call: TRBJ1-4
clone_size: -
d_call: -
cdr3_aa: CSARDQGYNEKLFF
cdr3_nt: TGCAGTGCTAGAGATCAAGGGTATAATGAAAAACTGTTTTTT

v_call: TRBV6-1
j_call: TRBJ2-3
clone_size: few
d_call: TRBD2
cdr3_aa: CASSTLAGATDTQYF
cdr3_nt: TGTGCCAGCAGTACACTAGCGGGGGCCACAGATACGCAGTATTTT

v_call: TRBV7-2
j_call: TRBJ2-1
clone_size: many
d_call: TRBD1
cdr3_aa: CASSNRDRGYNEQFF
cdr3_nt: TGTGCCAGCAGTAACCGGGACAGGGGCTACAATGAGCAGTTCTTC

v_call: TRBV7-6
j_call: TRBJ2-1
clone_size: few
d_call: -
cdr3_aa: CASSLGSVTGQFF
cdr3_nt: TGTGCCAGCAGCTTAGGTTCCGTAACTGGGCAGTTCTTC

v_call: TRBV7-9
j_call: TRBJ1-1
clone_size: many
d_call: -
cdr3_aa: CASSQGTAGMNTEAFF
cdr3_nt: TGTGCCAGCAGCCAGGGCACAGCGGGGATGAACACTGAAGCTTTCTTT

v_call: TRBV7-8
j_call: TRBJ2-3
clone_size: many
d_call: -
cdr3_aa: CASSSGGAGRTDTQYF
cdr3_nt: TGTGCCAGCAGCTCCGGGGGAGCGGGCCGCACAGATACGCAGTATTTT

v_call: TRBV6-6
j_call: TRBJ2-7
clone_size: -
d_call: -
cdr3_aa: CASSYSNLEQYF
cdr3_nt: TGTGCCAGCAGTTACTCGAATCTCGAGCAGTACTTC